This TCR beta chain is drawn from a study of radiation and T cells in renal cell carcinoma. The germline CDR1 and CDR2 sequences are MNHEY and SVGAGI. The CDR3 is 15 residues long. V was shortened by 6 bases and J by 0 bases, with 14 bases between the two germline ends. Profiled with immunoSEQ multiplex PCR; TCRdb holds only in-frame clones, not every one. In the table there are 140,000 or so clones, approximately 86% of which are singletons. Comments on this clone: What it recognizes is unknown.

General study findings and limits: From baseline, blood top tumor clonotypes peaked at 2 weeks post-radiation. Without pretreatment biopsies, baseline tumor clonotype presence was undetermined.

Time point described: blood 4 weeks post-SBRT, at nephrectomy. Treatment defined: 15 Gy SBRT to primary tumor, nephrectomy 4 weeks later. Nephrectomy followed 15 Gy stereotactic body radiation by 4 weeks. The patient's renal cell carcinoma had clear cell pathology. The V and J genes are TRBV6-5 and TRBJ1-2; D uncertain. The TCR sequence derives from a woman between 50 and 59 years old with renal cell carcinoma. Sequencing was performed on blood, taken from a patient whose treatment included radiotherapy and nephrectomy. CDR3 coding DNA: TGTGCCAGCAGAGACCCTAGCGCGTCTAACTATGGCTACACCTTC. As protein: CASRDPSASNYGYTF.